What follows are 2 T cell receptor beta chains derived from one specimen sequenced in a study of blood T cell repertoires in COVID-19. The method was immunoSEQ multiplex PCR; TCRdb's version includes in-frame clones alone and lacks a portion of them. The profile shows around 82,000 clones, 89% of them singletons. Sequenced material: peripheral blood. Receptors originate from a man aged 65-85 years with active or convalescent COVID-19.

This rearrangement joins TRBV5-1 to TRBJ2-1, with 10 nucleotides matching TRBD2. Germline V gene lookup returns CDR1 SGHRS and CDR2 YFSETQ. The CDR3 is 14 residues long. The V gene end was trimmed by 2 bases and the J gene end by 11 bases; junction bases not matched to a gene: 7. CDR3 in amino acids: CASSFGLAGVKQFF. CDR3 bases: TGCGCCAGCAGCTTCGGTCTAGCGGGGGTTAAGCAGTTCTTC.

The chain has TRBV18 and TRBJ1-2; no clear D. The V and J ends lost 3 bases and 3 bases respectively, with 8 bases between them. There are 13 residues in the CDR3. The V gene's germline CDR1 is KGHSH and CDR2 LQKENI. The CDR3, as DNA: TGTGCCAGCTCACCCCCGCGAGACTATGGCTACACCTTC. Encoded protein: CASSPPRDYGYTF.